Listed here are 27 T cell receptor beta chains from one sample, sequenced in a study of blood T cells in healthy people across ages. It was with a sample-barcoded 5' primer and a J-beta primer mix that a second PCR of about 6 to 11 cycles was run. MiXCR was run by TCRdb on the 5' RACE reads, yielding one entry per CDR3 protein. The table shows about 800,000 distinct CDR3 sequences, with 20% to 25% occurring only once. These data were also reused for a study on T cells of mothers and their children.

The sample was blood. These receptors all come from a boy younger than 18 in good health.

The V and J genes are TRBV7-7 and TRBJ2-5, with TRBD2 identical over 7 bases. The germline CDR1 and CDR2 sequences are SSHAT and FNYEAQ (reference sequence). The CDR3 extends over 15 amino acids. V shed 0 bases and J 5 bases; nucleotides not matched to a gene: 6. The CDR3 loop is CASSLAGGSHETQYF. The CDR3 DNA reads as TGTGCCAGCAGCTTAGCGGGCGGGAGTCACGAGACCCAGTACTTC.

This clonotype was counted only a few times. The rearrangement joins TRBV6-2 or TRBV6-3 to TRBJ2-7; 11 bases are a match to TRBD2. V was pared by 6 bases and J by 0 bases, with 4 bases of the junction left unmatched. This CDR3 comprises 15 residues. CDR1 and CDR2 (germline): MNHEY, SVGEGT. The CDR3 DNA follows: TGTGCCAGCAGAATCACTAGCGGGAGCTCCTACGAGCAGTACTTC. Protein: CASRITSGSSYEQYF.

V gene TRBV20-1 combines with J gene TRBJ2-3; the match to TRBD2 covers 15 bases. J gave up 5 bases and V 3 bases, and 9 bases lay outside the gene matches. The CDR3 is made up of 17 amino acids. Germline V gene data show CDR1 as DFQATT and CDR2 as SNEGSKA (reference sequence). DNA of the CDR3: TGCAGTGCTAGCCTCGGACTAGCGGGGGGGCTTCTAGATACGCAGTATTTT. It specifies CSASLGLAGGLLDTQYF.

CDR3 nucleotide sequence: TGCGCCAGCAGTTTGACACAGGGCAGCTACGAGCAGTACTTC. As protein: CASSLTQGSYEQYF. The chain is built from TRBV5-1 and TRBJ2-5, with a tentative D call TRBD1 (6 bases). TRBJ2-7 matches the DNA end more closely, so the J call is doubtful. This CDR3 region has 14 residues. CDR1 SGHRS and CDR2 YFSETQ come from the germline V gene.

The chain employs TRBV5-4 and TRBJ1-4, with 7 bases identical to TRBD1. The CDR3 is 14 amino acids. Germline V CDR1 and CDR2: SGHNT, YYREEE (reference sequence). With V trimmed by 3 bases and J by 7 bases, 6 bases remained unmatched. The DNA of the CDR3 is TGTGCCAGCAGCTCTGGACAGGAGGGTGAAAAACTGTTTTTT. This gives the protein CASSSGQEGEKLFF.

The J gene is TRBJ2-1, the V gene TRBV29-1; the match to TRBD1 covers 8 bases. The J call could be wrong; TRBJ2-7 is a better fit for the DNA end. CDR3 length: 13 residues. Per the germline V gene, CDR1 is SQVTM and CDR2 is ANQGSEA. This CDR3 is CSVQTGGPYEQYF. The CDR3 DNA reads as TGCAGCGTTCAAACAGGGGGGCCCTACGAGCAGTACTTC.

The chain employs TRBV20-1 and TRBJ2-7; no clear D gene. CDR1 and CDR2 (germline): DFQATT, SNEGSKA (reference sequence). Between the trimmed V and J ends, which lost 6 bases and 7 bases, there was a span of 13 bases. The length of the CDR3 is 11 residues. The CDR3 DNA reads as TGCAGTGCCCCGGGTGCTTTGGAGCAGTACTTC. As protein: CSAPGALEQYF.

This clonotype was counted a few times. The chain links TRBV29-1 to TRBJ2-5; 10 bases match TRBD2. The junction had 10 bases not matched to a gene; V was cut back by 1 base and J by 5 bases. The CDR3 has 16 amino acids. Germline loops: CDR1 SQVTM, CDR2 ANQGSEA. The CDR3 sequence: CSVEGLVGLAVETQYF. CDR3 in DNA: TGCAGCGTTGAAGGCCTTGTCGGACTAGCGGTCGAGACCCAGTACTTC.

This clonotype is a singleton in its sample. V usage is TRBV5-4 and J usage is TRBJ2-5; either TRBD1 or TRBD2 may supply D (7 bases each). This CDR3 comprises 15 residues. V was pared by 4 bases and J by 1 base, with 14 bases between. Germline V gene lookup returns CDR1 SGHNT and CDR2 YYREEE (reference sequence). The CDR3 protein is CASSASGGAQETQYF. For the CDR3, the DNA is TGTGCCAGCAGCGCTTCAGGGGGGGCCCAAGAGACCCAGTACTTC. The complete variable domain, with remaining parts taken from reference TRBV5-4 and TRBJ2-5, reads ETGVTQSPTHLIKTRGQQVTLRCSSQSGHNTVSWYQQALGQGPQFIFQYYREEENGRGNFPPRFSGLQFPNYSSELNVNALELDDSALYLCASSASGGAQETQYFGPGTRLLVL.

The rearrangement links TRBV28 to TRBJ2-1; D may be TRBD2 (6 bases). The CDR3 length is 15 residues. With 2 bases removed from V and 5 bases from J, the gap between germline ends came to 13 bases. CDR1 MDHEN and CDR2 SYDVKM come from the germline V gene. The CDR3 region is CASSLQGGGNNEQFF. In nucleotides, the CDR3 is TGTGCCAGCAGTTTACAGGGTGGAGGGAACAATGAGCAGTTCTTC.

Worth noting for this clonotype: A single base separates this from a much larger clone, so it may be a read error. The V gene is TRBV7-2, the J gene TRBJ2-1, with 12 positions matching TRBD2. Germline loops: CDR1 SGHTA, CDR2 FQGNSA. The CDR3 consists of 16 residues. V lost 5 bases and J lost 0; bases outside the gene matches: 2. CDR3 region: CTSSGGLAGSYNEQFF. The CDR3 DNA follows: TGTACCAGCAGCGGGGGACTAGCGGGCTCCTACAATGAGCAGTTCTTC.

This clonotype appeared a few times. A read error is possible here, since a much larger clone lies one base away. This chain's CDR3 is CASSVSGGGKLFF. CDR3 coding DNA: TGTGCCAGCAGCGTATCGGGGGGTGGAAAACTGTTTTTT. The rearrangement links TRBV9 to TRBJ1-4; D perhaps matches TRBD1 (5 bases). CDR3 size: 13 residues. CDR1 is SGDLS and CDR2 is YYNGEE in the germline V gene. V was clipped by 1 base and J by 10 bases, with 11 bases between them. The variable domain in full, with the rest retrieved from reference TRBV9 and TRBJ1-4, is DSGVTQTPKHLITATGQRVTLRCSPRSGDLSVYWYQQSLDQGLQFLIQYYNGEERAKGNILERFSAQQFPDLHSELNLSSLELGDSALYFCASSVSGGGKLFFGSGTQLSVL.

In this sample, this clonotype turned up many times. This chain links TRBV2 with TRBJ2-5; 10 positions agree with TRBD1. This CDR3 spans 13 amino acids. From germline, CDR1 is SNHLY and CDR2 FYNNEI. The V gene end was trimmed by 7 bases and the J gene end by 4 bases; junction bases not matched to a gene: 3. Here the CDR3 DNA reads TGTGCCAGCATTGGGGACAGGGGAGAGACCCAGTACTTC. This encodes CASIGDRGETQYF.

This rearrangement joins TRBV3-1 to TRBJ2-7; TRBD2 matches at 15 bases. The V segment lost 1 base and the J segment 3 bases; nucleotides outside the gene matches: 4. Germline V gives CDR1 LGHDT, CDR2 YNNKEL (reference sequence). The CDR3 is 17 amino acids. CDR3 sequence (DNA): TGTGCCAGCAGCCAAGTGGGACTAGCGGGAGGATACTACGAGCAGTACTTC. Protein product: CASSQVGLAGGYYEQYF.

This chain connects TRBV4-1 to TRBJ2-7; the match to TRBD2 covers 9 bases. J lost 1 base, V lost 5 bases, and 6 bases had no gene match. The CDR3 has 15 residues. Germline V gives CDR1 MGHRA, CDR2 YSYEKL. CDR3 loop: CASSSRTSESYEQYF. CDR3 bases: TGCGCCAGCAGCAGTAGGACTAGCGAATCCTACGAGCAGTACTTC.

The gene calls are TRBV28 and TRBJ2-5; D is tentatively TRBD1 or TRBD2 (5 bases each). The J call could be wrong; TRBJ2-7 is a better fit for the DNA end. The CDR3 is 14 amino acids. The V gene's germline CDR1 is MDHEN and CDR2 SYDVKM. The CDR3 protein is CASSFRTWDDEQYF. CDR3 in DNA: TGTGCCAGCAGTTTTAGGACCTGGGACGACGAGCAGTACTTC.

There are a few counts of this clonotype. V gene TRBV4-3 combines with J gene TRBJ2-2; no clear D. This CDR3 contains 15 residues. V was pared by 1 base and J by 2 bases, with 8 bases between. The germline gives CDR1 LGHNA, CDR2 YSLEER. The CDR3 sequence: CASSQGLDNTGELFF. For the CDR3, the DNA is TGCGCCAGCAGCCAAGGTTTGGACAACACCGGGGAGCTGTTTTTT.

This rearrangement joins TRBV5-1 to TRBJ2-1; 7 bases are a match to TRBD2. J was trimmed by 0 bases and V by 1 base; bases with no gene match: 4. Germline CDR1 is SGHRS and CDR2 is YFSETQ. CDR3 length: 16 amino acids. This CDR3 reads CASSLRLADSYNEQFF. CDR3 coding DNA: TGCGCCAGCAGCTTGCGGCTAGCGGACTCCTACAATGAGCAGTTCTTC.

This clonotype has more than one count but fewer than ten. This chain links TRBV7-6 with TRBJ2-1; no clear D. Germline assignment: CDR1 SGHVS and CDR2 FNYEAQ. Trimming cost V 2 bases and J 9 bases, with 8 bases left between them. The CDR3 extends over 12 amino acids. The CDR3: CASSLRPAEQFF. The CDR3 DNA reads TGTGCCAGCAGCTTAAGACCCGCTGAGCAGTTCTTC.

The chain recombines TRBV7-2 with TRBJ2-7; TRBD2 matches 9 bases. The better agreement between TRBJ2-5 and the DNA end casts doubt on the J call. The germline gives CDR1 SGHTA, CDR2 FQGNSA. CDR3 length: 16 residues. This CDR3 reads CASSSSKRGAQETQYF. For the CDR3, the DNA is TGTGCCAGCAGCTCATCGAAGCGGGGGGCCCAAGAGACCCAGTACTTC.

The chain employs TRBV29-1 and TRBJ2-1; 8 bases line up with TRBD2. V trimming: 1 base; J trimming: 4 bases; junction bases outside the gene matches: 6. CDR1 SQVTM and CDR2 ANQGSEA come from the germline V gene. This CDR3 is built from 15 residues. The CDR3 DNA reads TGCAGCGTTGAAGTAGCTAGCGGGCTTTACAATGAGCAGTTCTTC. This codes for CSVEVASGLYNEQFF.

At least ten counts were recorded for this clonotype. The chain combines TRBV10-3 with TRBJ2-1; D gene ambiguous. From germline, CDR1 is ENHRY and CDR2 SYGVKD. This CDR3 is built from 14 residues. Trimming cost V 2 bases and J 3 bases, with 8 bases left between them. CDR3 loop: CAISEGEDYNEQFF. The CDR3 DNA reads TGTGCCATCAGTGAGGGCGAAGACTACAATGAGCAGTTCTTC.

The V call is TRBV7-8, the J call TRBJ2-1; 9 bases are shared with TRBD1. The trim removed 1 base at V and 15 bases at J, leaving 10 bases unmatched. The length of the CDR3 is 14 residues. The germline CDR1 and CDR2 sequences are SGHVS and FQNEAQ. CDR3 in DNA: TGTGCCAGCAGCTTAGAGGGGACAGGGAAGTATTGGTTCTTC. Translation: CASSLEGTGKYWFF.

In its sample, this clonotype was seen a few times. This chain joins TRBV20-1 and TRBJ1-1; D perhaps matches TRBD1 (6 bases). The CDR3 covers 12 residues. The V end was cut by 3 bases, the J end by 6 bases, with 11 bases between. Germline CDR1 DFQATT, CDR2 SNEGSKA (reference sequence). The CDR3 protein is CSASHRAPEAFF. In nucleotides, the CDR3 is TGCAGTGCTAGTCACAGGGCACCTGAAGCTTTCTTT.

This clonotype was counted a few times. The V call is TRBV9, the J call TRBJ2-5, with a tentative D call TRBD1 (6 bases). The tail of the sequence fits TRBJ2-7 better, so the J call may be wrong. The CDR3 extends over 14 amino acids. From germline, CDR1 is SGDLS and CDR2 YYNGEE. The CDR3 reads CASSVEPGVYEQYF. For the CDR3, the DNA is TGTGCCAGCAGCGTAGAGCCAGGGGTCTACGAGCAGTACTTC.

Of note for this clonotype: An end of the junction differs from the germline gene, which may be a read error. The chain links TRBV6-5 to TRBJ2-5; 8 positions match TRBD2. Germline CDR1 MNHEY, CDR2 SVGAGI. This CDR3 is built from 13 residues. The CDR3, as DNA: TGTGCCAGCAGCTCCCAACTCGGGGGCGGGAGGTCCTTC. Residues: CASSSQLGGGRSF.

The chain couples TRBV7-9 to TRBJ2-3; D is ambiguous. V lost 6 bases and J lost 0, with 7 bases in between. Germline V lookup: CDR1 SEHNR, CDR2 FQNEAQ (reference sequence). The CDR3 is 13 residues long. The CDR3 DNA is TGTGCCAGCAGGACGGTTAGCACAGATACGCAGTATTTT. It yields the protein CASRTVSTDTQYF.